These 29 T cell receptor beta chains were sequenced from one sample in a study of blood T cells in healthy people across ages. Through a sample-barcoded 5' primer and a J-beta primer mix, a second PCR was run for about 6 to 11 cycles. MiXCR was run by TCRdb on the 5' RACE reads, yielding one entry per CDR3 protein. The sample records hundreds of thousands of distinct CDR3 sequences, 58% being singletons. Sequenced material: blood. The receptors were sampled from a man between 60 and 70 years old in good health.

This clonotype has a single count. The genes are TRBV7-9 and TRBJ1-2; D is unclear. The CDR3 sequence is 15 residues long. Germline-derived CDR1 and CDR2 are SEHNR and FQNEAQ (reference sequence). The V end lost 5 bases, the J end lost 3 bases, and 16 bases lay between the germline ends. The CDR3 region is CASSAPLGPDYGYTF. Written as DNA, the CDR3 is TGTGCCAGCAGCGCACCTCTCGGCCCGGACTATGGCTACACCTTC.

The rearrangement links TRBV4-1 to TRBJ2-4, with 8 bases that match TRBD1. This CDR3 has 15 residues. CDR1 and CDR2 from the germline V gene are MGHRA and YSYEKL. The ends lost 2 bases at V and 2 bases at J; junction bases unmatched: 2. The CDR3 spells CASSQYRGTKNIQYF. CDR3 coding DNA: TGCGCCAGCAGCCAATACAGGGGGACCAAAAACATTCAGTACTTC.

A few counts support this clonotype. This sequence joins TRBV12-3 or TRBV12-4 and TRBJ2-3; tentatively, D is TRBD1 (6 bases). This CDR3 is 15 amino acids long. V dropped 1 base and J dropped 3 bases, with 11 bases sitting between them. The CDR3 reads CASSLEGDRTDTQYF. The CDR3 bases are TGTGCCAGCAGTTTAGAGGGCGACAGGACAGATACGCAGTATTTT.

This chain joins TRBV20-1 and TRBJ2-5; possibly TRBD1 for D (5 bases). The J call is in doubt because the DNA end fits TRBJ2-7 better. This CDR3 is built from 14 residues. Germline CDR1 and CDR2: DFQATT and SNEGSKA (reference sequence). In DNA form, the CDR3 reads TGCAGTGCTAGACGGTCAGGGTTCGTCTACGAGCAGTACTTC. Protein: CSARRSGFVYEQYF.

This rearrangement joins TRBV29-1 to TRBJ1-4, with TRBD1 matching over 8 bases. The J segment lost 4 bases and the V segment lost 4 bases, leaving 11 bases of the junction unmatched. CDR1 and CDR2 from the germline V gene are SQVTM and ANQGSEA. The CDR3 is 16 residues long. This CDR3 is CSVGGEPGQVNEKLFF. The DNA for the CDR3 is TGCAGCGTTGGGGGGGAACCGGGACAGGTTAATGAAAAACTGTTTTTT.

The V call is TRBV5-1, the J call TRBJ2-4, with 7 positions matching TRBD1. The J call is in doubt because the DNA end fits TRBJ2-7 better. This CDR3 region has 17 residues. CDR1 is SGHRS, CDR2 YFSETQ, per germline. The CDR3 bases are TGCGCCAGCAGCTTGAGTGGTGCCGGGACAGTTCCCTACGAGCAGTACTTC. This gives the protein CASSLSGAGTVPYEQYF.

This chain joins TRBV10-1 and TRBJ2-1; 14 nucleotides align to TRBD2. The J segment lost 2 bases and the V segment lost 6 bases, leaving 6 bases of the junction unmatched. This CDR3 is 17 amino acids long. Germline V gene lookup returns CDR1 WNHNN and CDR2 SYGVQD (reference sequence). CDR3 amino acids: CASSGTSGGRAYNEQFF. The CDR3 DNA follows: TGCGCCAGCAGCGGGACTAGCGGGGGTCGAGCCTACAATGAGCAGTTCTTC.

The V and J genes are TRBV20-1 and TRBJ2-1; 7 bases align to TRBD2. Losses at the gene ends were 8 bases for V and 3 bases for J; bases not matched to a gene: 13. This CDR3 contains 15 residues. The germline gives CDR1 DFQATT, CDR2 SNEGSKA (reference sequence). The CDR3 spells CSLQLGRGSYNEQFF. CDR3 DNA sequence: TGCAGTCTCCAGCTGGGGCGGGGGAGCTACAATGAGCAGTTCTTC.

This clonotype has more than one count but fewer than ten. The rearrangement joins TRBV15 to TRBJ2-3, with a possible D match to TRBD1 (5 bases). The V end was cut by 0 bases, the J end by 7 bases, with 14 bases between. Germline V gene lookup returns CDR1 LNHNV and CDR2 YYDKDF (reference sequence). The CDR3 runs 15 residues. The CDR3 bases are TGTGCCACCAGCAGAGAGGCGGATAGGGGAAATACGCAGTATTTT. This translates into CATSREADRGNTQYF.

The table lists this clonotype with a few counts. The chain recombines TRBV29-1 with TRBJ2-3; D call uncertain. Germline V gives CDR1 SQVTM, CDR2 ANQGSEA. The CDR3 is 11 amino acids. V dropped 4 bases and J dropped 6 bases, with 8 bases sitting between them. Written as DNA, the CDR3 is TGCAGCGTTGGAACCCGGGATACGCAGTATTTT. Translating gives CSVGTRDTQYF.

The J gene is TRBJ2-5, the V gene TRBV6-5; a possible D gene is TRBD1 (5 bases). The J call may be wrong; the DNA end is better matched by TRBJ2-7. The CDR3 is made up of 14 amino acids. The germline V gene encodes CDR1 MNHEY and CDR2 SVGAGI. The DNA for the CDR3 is TGTGCCAGCAGACGACAGCCGACCGCCTACGAGCAGTACTTC. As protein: CASRRQPTAYEQYF.

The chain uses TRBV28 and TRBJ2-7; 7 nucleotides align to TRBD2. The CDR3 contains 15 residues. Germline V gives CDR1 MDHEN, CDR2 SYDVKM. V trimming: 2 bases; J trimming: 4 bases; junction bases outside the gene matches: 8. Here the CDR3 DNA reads TGTGCCAGCAGTTTAGGGGCGGGAGAGTGGTACGAGCAGTACTTC. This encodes CASSLGAGEWYEQYF.

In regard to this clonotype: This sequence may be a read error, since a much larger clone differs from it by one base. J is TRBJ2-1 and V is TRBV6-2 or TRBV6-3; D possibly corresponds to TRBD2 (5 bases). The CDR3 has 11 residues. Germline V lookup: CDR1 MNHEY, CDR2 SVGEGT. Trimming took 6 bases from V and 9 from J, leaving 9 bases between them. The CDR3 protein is CASSRGSEQFF. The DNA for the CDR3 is TGTGCCAGCAGCCGGGGTAGTGAGCAGTTCTTC.

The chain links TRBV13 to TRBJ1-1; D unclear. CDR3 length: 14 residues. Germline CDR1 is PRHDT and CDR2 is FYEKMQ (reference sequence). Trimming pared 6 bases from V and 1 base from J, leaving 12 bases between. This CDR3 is CASSPPDRNTEAFF. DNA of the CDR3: TGTGCCAGCAGTCCCCCGGATCGGAACACTGAAGCTTTCTTT.

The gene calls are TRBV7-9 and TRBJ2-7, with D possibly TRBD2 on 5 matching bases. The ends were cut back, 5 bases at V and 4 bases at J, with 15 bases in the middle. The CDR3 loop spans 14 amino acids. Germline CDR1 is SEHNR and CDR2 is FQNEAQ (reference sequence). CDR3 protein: CASSPSWTGYEQYF. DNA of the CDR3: TGTGCCAGCAGCCCCTCGTGGACGGGATACGAGCAGTACTTC.

CDR3 protein: CASSQSDKWAGELFF. CDR3 in DNA: TGTGCCAGCAGCCAGTCGGACAAATGGGCCGGGGAGCTGTTTTTT. The chain couples TRBV3-1 to TRBJ2-2; D is possibly TRBD1 (5 bases). The CDR3 has 15 residues. Germline V gene lookup returns CDR1 LGHDT and CDR2 YNNKEL (reference sequence). Trimming shortened V by 3 bases and J by 6 bases, and 14 bases separated the two germline ends.

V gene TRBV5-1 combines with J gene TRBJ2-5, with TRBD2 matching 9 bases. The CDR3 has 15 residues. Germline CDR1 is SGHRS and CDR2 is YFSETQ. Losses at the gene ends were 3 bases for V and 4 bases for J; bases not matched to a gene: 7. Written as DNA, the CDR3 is TGCGCCAGCAGCTCCACGCTAGCGGGGTCAGAGACCCAGTACTTC. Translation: CASSSTLAGSETQYF.

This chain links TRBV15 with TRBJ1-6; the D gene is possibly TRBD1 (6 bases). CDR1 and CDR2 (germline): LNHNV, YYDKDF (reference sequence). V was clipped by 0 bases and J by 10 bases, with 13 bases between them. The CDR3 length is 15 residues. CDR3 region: CATSRDWTEGSPLHF. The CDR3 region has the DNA TGTGCCACCAGCAGAGATTGGACAGAGGGGTCACCCCTCCACTTT.

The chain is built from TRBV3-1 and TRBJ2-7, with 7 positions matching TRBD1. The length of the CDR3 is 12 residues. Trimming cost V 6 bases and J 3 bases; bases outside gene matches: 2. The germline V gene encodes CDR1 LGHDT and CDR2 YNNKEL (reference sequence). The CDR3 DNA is TGTGCCAGCAGGGGACAGTACTACGAGCAGTACGTC. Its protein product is CASRGQYYEQYV.

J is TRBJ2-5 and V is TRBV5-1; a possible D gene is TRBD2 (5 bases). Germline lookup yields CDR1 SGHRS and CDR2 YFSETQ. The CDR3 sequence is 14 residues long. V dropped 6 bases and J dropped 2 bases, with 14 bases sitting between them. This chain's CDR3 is CASTFMGGQETQYF. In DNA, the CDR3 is TGCGCCAGCACCTTCATGGGCGGGCAAGAGACCCAGTACTTC.

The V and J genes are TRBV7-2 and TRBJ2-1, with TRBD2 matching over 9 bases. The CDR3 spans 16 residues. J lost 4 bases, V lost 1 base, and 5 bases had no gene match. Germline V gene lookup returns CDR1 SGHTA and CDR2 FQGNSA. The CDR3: CASSLVASGVYNEQFF. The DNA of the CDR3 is TGTGCCAGCAGCTTAGTGGCTAGCGGGGTTTACAATGAGCAGTTCTTC.

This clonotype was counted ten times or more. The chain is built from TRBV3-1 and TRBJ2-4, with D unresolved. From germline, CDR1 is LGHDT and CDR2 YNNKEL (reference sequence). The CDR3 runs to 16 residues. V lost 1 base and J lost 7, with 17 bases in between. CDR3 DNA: TGTGCCAGCAGCCAAGGGTTCAGCGCGAGAAGGAACATTCAGTACTTC. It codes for CASSQGFSARRNIQYF.

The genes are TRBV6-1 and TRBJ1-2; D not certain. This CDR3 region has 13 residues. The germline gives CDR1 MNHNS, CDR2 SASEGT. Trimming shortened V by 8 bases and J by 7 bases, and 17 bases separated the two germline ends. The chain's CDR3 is CASEREPRGGYTF. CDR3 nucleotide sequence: TGTGCCAGCGAGCGGGAACCGCGGGGTGGCTACACCTTC.

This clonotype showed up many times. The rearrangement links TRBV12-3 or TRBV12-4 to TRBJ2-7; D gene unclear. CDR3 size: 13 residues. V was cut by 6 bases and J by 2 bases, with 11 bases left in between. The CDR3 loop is CASSLAGPYEQYF. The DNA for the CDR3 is TGTGCCAGCAGCTTGGCCGGGCCCTACGAGCAGTACTTC.

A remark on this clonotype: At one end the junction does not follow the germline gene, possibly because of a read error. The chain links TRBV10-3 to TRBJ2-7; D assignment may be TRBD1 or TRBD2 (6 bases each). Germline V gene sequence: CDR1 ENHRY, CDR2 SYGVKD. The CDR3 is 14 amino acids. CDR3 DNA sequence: TGTACCATCGGGAAAGGGGGGCTCTCCTACGAGCAGTACTTC. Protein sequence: CTIGKGGLSYEQYF.

CDR3 in amino acids: CSVIPGGAGDTQYF. In DNA, the CDR3 is TGCAGCGTCATCCCCGGAGGGGCAGGAGATACGCAGTATTTT. The chain combines TRBV29-1 with TRBJ2-3; possible D gene TRBD2, 6 bases. This CDR3 contains 14 residues. Germline values: CDR1 SQVTM, CDR2 ANQGSEA. Deletions cut 6 bases from V and 5 bases from J, with 18 bases between.

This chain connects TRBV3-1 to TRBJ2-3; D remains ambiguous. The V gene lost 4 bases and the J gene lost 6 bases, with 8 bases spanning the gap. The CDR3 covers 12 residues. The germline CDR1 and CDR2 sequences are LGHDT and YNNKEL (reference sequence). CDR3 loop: CASSPADDTQYF. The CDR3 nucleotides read TGTGCCAGCAGCCCCGCAGACGATACGCAGTATTTT.

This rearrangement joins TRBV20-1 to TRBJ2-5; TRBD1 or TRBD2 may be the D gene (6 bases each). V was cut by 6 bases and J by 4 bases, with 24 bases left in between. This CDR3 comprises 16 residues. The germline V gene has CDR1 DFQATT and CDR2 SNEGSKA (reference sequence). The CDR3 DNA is TGCAGTGCAACCTGGGGGGCTGGGCCTAAAGGAGAGACCCAGTACTTC. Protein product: CSATWGAGPKGETQYF.

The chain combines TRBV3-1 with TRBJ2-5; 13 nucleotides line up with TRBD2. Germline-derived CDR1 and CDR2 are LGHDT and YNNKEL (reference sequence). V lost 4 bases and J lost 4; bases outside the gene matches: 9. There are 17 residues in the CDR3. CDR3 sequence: CASSRRTSGGLIETQYF. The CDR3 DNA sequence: TGTGCCAGCAGCCGAAGGACTAGCGGGGGTTTAATAGAGACCCAGTACTTC.